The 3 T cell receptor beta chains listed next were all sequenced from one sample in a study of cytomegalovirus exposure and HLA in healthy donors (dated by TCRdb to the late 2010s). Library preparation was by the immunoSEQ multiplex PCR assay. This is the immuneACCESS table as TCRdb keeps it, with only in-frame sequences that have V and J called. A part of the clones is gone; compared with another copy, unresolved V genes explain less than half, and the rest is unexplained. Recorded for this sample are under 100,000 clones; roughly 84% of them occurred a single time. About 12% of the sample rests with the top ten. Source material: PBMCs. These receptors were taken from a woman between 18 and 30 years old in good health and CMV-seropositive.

As DNA, the CDR3 is TGTGCCAGCAGATCCGGGACAGGGAGTTTTAGATTTGGCTACACCTTC. Translated, it gives CASRSGTGSFRFGYTF. This chain uses TRBV28 with TRBJ1-2; 9 nucleotides match TRBD1. Germline V gives CDR1 MDHEN, CDR2 SYDVKM. V trimming: 6 bases; J trimming: 7 bases; junction bases outside the gene matches: 15. The CDR3 totals 16 residues.

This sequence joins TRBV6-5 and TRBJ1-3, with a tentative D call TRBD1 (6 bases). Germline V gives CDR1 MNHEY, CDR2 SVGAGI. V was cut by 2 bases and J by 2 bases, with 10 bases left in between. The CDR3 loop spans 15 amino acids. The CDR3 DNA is TGTGCCAGCAGTTACGGGCAGGGGACTGGAAACACCATATATTTT. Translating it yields CASSYGQGTGNTIYF.

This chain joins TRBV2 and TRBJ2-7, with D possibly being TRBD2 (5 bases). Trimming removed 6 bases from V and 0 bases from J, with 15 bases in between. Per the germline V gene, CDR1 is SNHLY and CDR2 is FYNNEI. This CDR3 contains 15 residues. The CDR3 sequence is CASSGIGRDSYEQYF. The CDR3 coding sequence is TGTGCCAGCAGCGGGATTGGACGGGACTCCTACGAGCAGTACTTC.